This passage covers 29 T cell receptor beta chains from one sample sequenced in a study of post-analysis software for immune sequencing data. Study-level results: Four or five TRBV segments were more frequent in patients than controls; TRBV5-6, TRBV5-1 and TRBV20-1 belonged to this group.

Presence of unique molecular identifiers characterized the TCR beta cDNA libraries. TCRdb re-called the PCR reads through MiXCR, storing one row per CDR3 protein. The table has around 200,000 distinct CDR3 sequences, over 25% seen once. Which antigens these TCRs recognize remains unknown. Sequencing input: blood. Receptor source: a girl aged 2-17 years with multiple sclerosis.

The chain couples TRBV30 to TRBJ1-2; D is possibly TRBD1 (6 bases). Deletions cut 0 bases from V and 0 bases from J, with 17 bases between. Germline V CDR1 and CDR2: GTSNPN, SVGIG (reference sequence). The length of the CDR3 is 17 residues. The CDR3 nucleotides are TGTGCCTGGAGTGTACCGCGCAGGGGTACAGCTAACTATGGCTACACCTTC. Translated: CAWSVPRRGTANYGYTF.

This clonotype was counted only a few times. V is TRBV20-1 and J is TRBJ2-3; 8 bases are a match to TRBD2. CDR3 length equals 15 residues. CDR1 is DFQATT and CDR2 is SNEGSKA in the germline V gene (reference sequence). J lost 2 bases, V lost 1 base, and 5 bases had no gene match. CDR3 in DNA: TGCAGTGCTAGAGTTTCTAGCGGGCACACAGATACGCAGTATTTT. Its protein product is CSARVSSGHTDTQYF.

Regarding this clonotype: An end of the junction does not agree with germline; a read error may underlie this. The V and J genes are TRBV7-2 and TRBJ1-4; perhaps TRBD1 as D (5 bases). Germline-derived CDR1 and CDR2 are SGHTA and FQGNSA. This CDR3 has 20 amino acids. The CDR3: CASSLFGSRVLRTTNEKRFF. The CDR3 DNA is TGTGCCAGCAGCTTATTTGGATCCAGGGTTCTCCGCACAACTAATGAAAAACGGTTTTTT.

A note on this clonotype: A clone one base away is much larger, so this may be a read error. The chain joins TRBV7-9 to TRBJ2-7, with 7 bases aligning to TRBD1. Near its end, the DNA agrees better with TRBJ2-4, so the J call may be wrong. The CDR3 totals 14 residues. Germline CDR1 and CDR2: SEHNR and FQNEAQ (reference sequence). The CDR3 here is CAISGQEAMNIQYF. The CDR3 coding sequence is TGTGCCATCTCCGGACAGGAGGCGATGAACATTCAGTACTTC.

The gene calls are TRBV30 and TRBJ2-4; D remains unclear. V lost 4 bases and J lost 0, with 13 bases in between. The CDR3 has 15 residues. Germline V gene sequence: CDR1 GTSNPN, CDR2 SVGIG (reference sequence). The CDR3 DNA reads TGTGCCTGGAATATCTCGGACCTAGCCAAAAACATTCAGTACTTC. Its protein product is CAWNISDLAKNIQYF.

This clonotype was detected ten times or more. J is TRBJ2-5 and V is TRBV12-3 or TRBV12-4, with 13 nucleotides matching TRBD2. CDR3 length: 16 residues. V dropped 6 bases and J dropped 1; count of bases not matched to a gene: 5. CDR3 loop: CASSTTSGRPQETQYF. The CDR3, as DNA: TGTGCCAGCAGCACGACTAGCGGGAGGCCCCAAGAGACCCAGTACTTC.

The CDR3 loop is CSAQPGLASEAFF. CDR3 in DNA: TGCAGTGCTCAGCCGGGACTCGCTTCTGAAGCTTTCTTT. The genes are TRBV20-1 and TRBJ1-1; perhaps TRBD1 as D (5 bases). V was pared by 5 bases and J by 6 bases, with 16 bases between. The V gene's germline CDR1 is DFQATT and CDR2 SNEGSKA (reference sequence). The CDR3 length is 13 residues.

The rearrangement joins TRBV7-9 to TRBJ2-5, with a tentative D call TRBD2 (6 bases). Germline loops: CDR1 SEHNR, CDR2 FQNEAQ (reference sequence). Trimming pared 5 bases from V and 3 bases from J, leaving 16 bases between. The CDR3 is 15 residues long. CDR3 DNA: TGTGCCAGCAGCGGGGGACTGCTAGCGAAAGAGACCCAGTACTTC. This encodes CASSGGLLAKETQYF.

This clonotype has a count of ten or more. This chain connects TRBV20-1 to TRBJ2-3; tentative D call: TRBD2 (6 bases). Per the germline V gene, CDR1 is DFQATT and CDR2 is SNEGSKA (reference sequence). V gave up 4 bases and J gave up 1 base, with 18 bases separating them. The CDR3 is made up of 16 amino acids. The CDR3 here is CSATQMGRGGTDTQYF. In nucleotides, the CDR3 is TGCAGTGCTACACAGATGGGGCGGGGCGGCACAGATACGCAGTATTTT.

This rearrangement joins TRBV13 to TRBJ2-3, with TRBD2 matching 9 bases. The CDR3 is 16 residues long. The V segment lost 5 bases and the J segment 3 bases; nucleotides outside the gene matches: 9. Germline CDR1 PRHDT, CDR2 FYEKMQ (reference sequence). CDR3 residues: CASSLVGSGRTDTQYF. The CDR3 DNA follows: TGTGCCAGCAGCCTCGTCGGTAGCGGGAGAACAGATACGCAGTATTTT.

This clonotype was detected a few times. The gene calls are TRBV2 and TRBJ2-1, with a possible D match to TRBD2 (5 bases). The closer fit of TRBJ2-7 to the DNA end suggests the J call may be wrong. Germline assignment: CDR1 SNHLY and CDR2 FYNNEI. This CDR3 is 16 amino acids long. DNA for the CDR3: TGTGCCAGCAGTGAAGTGGAGGCCGCGGAATACAATGAGCAGTACTTC. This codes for CASSEVEAAEYNEQYF.

DNA for the CDR3: TGTGCCAGCAGCCAAGTAGGACAGGGAGAGCAGTTCTTC. Amino acids: CASSQVGQGEQFF. The chain joins TRBV14 to TRBJ2-1, with TRBD1 matching 8 bases. From germline, CDR1 is SGHDN and CDR2 FVKESK. Trimming at V came to 1 base and at J to 10 bases, leaving 3 bases not matched to a gene. The CDR3 extends over 13 amino acids.

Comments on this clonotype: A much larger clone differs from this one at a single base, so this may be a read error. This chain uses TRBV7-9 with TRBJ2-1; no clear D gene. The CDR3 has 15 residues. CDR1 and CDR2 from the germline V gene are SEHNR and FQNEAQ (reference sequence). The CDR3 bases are TGTGCCAGCAGCTTGGGGAATAGGTTGGCACATGAGCTGTTCTTC. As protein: CASSLGNRLAHELFF. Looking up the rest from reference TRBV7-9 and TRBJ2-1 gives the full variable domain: DTGVSQNPRHKITKRGQNVTFRCDPISEHNRLYWYRQTLGQGPEFLTYFQNEAQLEKSRLLSDRFSAERPKGSFSTLEIQRTEQGDSAMYLCASSLGNRLAHELFFGPGTRLTVL.

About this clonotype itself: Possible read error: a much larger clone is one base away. In nucleotides, the CDR3 is TGCAGTGCTAGAGGCGGAGGACTAACGGGACGCGCAGATACGCAGTATTTT. Amino acids: CSARGGGLTGRADTQYF. The chain links TRBV20-1 to TRBJ2-3, with D possibly being TRBD2 (6 bases). The V end lost 1 base, the J end lost 4 bases, and 21 bases lay between the germline ends. CDR1 and CDR2 from the germline V gene are DFQATT and SNEGSKA (reference sequence). The CDR3 sequence is 17 residues long.

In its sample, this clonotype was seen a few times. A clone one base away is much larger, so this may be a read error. The CDR3 nucleotides read TGTGCCAGCAGTTCACAGGGCACCGGGCAGTACTTC. It translates to CASSSQGTGQYF. The V gene is TRBV12-3 or TRBV12-4, the J gene TRBJ2-7; perhaps TRBD1 as D (6 bases). V lost 4 bases and J lost 9, with 13 bases in between. This CDR3 has 12 residues.

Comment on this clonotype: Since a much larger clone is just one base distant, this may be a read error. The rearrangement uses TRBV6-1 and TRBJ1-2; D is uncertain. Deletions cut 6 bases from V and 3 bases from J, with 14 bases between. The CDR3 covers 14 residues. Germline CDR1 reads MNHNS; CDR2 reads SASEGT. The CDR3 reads CASREPTPYYGYTF. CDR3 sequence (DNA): TGTGCCAGCAGGGAGCCGACCCCCTACTATGGCTACACCTTC.

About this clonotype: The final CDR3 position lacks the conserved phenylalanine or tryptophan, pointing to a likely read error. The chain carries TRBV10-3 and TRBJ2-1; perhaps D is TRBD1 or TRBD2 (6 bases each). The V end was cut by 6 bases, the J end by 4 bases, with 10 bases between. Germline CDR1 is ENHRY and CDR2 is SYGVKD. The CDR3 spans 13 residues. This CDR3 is CAISGGQYNEQFC. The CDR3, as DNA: TGTGCCATCAGCGGGGGCCAATACAATGAGCAGTTCTGC.

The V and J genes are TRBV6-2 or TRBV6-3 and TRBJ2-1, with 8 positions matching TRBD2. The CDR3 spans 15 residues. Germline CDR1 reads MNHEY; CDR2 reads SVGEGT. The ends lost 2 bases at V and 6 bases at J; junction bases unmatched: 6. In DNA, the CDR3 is TGTGCCAGCAGTTACGCCGCGGGGGGCATCAATGAGCAGTTCTTC. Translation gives CASSYAAGGINEQFF.

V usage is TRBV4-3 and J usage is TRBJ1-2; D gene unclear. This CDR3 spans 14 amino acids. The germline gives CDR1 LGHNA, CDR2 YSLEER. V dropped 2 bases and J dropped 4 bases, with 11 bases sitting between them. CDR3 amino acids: CASSQKVGGYGYTF. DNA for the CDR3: TGCGCCAGCAGCCAAAAGGTCGGTGGCTATGGCTACACCTTC.

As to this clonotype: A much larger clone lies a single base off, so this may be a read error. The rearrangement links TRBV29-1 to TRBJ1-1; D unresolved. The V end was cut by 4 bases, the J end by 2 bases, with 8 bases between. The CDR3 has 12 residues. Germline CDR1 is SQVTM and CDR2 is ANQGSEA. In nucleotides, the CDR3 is TGCAGCGTTGCCCCGCTAAACACTGAAGCTTTCTTT. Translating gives CSVAPLNTEAFF.

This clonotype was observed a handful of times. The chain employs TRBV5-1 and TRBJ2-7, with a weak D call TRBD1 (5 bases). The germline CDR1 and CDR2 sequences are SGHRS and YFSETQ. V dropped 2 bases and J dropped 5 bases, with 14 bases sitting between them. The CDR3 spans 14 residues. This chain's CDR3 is CASSFEGALNEQYF. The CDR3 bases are TGCGCCAGCAGCTTTGAAGGGGCGCTCAACGAGCAGTACTTC.

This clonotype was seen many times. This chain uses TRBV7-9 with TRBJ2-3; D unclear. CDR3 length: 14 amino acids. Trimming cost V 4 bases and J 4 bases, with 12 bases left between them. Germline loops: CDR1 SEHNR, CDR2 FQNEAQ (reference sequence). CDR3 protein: CASSSPRGADTQYF. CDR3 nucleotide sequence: TGTGCCAGCAGCTCACCTAGAGGAGCAGATACGCAGTATTTT.

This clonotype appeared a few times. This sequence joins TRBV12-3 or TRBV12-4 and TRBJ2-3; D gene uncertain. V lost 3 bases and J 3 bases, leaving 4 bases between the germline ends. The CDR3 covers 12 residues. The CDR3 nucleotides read TGTGCCAGCAGTTTTCGGACAGATACGCAGTATTTT. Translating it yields CASSFRTDTQYF.

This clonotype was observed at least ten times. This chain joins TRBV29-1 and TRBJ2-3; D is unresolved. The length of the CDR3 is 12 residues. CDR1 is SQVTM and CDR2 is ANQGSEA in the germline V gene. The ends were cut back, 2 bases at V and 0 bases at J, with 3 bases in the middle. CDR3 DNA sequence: TGCAGCGTTGAACCTAGCACAGATACGCAGTATTTT. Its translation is CSVEPSTDTQYF.

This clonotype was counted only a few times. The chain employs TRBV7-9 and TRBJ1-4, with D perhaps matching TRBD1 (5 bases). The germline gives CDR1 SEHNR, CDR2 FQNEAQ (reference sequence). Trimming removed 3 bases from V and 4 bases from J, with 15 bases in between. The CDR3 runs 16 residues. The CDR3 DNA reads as TGTGCCAGCAGCTTTGAAACGGGACTGCATAATGAAAAACTGTTTTTT. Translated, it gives CASSFETGLHNEKLFF.

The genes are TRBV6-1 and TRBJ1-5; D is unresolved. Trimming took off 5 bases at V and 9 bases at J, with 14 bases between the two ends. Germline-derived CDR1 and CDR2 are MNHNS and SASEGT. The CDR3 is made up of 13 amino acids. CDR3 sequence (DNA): TGTGCCAGCAGTAAAGACGGTTTTGGGCCCCAGCATTTT. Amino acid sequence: CASSKDGFGPQHF.

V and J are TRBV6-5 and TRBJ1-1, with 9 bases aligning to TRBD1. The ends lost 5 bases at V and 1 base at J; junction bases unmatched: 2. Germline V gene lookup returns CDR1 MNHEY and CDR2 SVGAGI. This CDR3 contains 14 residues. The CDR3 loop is CASSGDRANTEAFF. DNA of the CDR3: TGTGCCAGCAGTGGGGACAGGGCGAACACTGAAGCTTTCTTT.

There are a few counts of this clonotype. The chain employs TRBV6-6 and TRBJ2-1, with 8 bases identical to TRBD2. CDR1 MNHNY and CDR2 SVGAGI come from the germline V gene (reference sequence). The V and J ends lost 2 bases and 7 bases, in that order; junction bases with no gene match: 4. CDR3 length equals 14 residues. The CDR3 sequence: CASSYGTSRNEQFF. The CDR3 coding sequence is TGTGCCAGCAGTTACGGGACTAGTCGGAATGAGCAGTTCTTC.

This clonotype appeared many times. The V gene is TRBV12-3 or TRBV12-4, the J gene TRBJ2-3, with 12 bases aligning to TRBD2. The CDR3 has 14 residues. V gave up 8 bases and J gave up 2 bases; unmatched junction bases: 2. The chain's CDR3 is CASGLAGYTDTQYF. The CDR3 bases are TGTGCCAGCGGACTAGCGGGGTACACAGATACGCAGTATTTT.